The rows below give T cell receptor beta chains drawn from one sample of a study of beta chain features in type 1 diabetes. TCRdb's table, derived via immunoSEQ multiplex PCR, lists solely in-frame clones and lacks some. The sample has some 190,000 clones; 7.8% are singletons. The sequenced material came from central memory CD4+ T cells from blood. These receptors came from a woman aged 40 to 50 with type 1 diabetes. Each CDR3 is given with its conserved first and last residue. Fields, in order: CDR3 DNA, CDR3 protein, D gene, clone size, J gene, V gene. The D gene is left open where the match is weak. Clone size is shown for a subset of rows, as once, few, many or a class of expanded clone.

DNA: TGTGCCAGCAGTTTATATGCCACAGGGAACACTGAAGCTTTCTTT
CDR3: CASSLYATGNTEAFF
D: .
size: few
J: TRBJ1-1
V: TRBV28

DNA: TGTGCCAGCACAGGGGACAGCTCAGGCTCGAACACCGGGGAGCTGTTTTTT
CDR3: CASTGDSSGSNTGELFF
D: TRBD1
size: .
J: TRBJ2-2
V: TRBV2

DNA: TGTGCCAGCAGTGTGTACTTGGGTCAGGGGGATCAGCCCCAGCATTTT
CDR3: CASSVYLGQGDQPQHF
D: TRBD1
size: few
J: TRBJ1-5
V: TRBV2

DNA: TGTGCCAGCAGCCCTCAGACTAGCCTGAATGAGCAGTTCTTC
CDR3: CASSPQTSLNEQFF
D: TRBD2
size: once
J: TRBJ2-1
V: TRBV7-8

DNA: TGCAGCACCGCCAAGACAGGGAGCCATGGCTACACCTTC
CDR3: CSTAKTGSHGYTF
D: TRBD1
size: many
J: TRBJ1-2
V: TRBV29-1

DNA: TGTGCCAGCAGCGGGGAGGGTGGAGGGAACATTCAGTACTTC
CDR3: CASSGEGGGNIQYF
D: TRBD2
size: .
J: TRBJ2-4
V: TRBV9

DNA: TGCGCCAGCGGGGGACAGGGTAAACAAGAGACCCAGTACTTC
CDR3: CASGGQGKQETQYF
D: TRBD1
size: few
J: TRBJ2-5
V: TRBV5-1

DNA: TGTGCCAGCAGCCAAGATTTATTCACAGATACGCAGTATTTT
CDR3: CASSQDLFTDTQYF
D: .
size: .
J: TRBJ2-3
V: TRBV14

DNA: TGTGCCAGCAGTCTCGGGACAGACACAGATACGCAGTATTTT
CDR3: CASSLGTDTDTQYF
D: TRBD1
size: few
J: TRBJ2-3
V: TRBV6-6

DNA: TGTGCCAGCAGCTTAGAGTACCAGGGCCTCTACGAGCAGTACTTC
CDR3: CASSLEYQGLYEQYF
D: .
size: few
J: TRBJ2-7
V: TRBV7-2

DNA: TGTGCCAGCTCACCCAACGGGGGAGTAGAAACTGAAGCTTTCTTT
CDR3: CASSPNGGVETEAFF
D: .
size: many
J: TRBJ1-1
V: TRBV18

DNA: TGCAGCGTTGAGAGTGGGGGGACGGGTAACATTCAGTACTTC
CDR3: CSVESGGTGNIQYF
D: .
size: .
J: TRBJ2-4
V: TRBV29-1

DNA: TGTGCCAGTAGCGGGGGGCTCACGACAGATACGCAGTATTTT
CDR3: CASSGGLTTDTQYF
D: .
size: many
J: TRBJ2-3
V: TRBV19

DNA: TGTGCCAGCAGCTTAGATGCGAGTGGTGAGCAGTTCTTC
CDR3: CASSLDASGEQFF
D: .
size: few
J: TRBJ2-1
V: TRBV11-3

DNA: TGTGCCAGCAGTAGGAGACAGAGGGAGGGCATTCAGTACTTC
CDR3: CASSRRQREGIQYF
D: TRBD2
size: .
J: TRBJ2-4
V: TRBV6-5

DNA: TGTGCCAGCAAGACCGGACAGGGGGCCCTTAATGAAAAACTGTTTTTT
CDR3: CASKTGQGALNEKLFF
D: TRBD1
size: few
J: TRBJ1-4
V: TRBV2

DNA: TGCAGCGTTGAAGCAGGGAACACTGAAGCTTTCTTT
CDR3: CSVEAGNTEAFF
D: .
size: .
J: TRBJ1-1
V: TRBV29-1

DNA: TGTGCCAGCAGCCAAGTCTATAGCTATGGCTACACCTTC
CDR3: CASSQVYSYGYTF
D: .
size: few
J: TRBJ1-2
V: TRBV14

DNA: TGTGCCAGCCGGGACAGGGGGATCTATGGCTACACCTTC
CDR3: CASRDRGIYGYTF
D: TRBD1
size: few
J: TRBJ1-2
V: TRBV2

DNA: TGTGCCAGCAGCTTAACTCCGGACACTGAAGCTTTCTTT
CDR3: CASSLTPDTEAFF
D: .
size: few
J: TRBJ1-1
V: TRBV7-9

DNA: TGTGCCTGGAGCCCAACTTCAGGGACTGAAGCTTTCTTT
CDR3: CAWSPTSGTEAFF
D: .
size: few
J: TRBJ1-1
V: TRBV30

DNA: TGTGCCAGCAGCTCCTACCAGGGGGCCCCCTACAATGAGCAGTTCTTC
CDR3: CASSSYQGAPYNEQFF
D: TRBD1
size: .
J: TRBJ2-1
V: TRBV7-6

DNA: TGCGCCAGCAGCCAAGCTGGACAGGGGGCTGGTGGGGCCAACGTCCTGACTTTC
CDR3: CASSQAGQGAGGANVLTF
D: TRBD1
size: .
J: TRBJ2-6
V: TRBV4-3

DNA: TGTGCCAGCAGCCCGGGACTAGCGGGCCACACAGATACGCAGTATTTT
CDR3: CASSPGLAGHTDTQYF
D: TRBD2
size: few
J: TRBJ2-3
V: TRBV7-2

DNA: TGTGCCAGCAGCGTCCAGGACAGGGAGTACAATGAGCAGTTCTTC
CDR3: CASSVQDREYNEQFF
D: TRBD1
size: .
J: TRBJ2-1
V: TRBV7-3

DNA: TGCGCCAGCAGCTTGCAGACAGGGGAGCAGCCCCAGCATTTT
CDR3: CASSLQTGEQPQHF
D: TRBD1
size: .
J: TRBJ1-5
V: TRBV5-1

DNA: TGTGCCAGCAGCTTTCTTTTAGCGGGAGGGCCGACAGATACGCAGTATTTT
CDR3: CASSFLLAGGPTDTQYF
D: TRBD2
size: .
J: TRBJ2-3
V: TRBV7-9

DNA: TGTGCCAGCGGAAGGACTAGCGGGGACAAAAACATTCAGTACTTC
CDR3: CASGRTSGDKNIQYF
D: TRBD2
size: few
J: TRBJ2-4
V: TRBV25-1

DNA: TGCGCCAGCAGTTGGGAGGAGGAGACCCAGTACTTC
CDR3: CASSWEEETQYF
D: .
size: few
J: TRBJ2-5
V: TRBV5-1

DNA: TGCGCCAGCAGCGCCTCTAGCGGGAGAGGATACAATGAGCAGTTCTTC
CDR3: CASSASSGRGYNEQFF
D: TRBD2
size: .
J: TRBJ2-1
V: TRBV5-1

DNA: TGTGCCAGCAGGGCCAGACAGGGGGCAGATGAGCAGTTCTTC
CDR3: CASRARQGADEQFF
D: TRBD1
size: few
J: TRBJ2-1
V: TRBV6-5

DNA: TGTGCCAGCAGTGGGATTAAGGGGTCCACTGAAGCTTTCTTT
CDR3: CASSGIKGSTEAFF
D: .
size: .
J: TRBJ1-1
V: TRBV28

DNA: TGTGCCATCAGTTCTGACAGGGGGAATCAGCCCCAGCATTTT
CDR3: CAISSDRGNQPQHF
D: TRBD1
size: few
J: TRBJ1-5
V: TRBV10-3

DNA: TGTGCCAGCACCGTACAGAGACAGCCCCAGCATTTT
CDR3: CASTVQRQPQHF
D: .
size: few
J: TRBJ1-5
V: TRBV28

DNA: TGTGCCAGCCGAGGGATTGGCTATGGCTACACCTTC
CDR3: CASRGIGYGYTF
D: .
size: .
J: TRBJ1-2
V: TRBV28

DNA: TGTGCCATCAGTGGCCGGAGCGGGGACCGGGGGTACTTC
CDR3: CAISGRSGDRGYF
D: TRBD2
size: .
J: TRBJ2-7
V: TRBV10-3

DNA: TGTGCCAGCAGCTGGGAGGTGGATCAGCCCCAGCATTTT
CDR3: CASSWEVDQPQHF
D: .
size: few
J: TRBJ1-5
V: TRBV5-4

DNA: TGTGCCAGCAGCCAACAGCGGGAGGGCTACGAGCAGTACTTC
CDR3: CASSQQREGYEQYF
D: TRBD2
size: many
J: TRBJ2-7
V: TRBV7-2

DNA: TGTGCCAGCAGCGGGCCAAGACTAGCGGGGGGGGACTACGAGCAGTACTTC
CDR3: CASSGPRLAGGDYEQYF
D: TRBD2
size: few
J: TRBJ2-7
V: TRBV9

DNA: TGTGCCAGCAGCCACGACAGGAAAGATCAGCCCCAGCATTTT
CDR3: CASSHDRKDQPQHF
D: .
size: .
J: TRBJ1-5
V: TRBV7-8

DNA: TGTGCCAGCCGGATAACGACAGGTTCCTACGAGCAGTACTTC
CDR3: CASRITTGSYEQYF
D: .
size: few
J: TRBJ2-7
V: TRBV7-2

DNA: TGTGCCAGCGTCCGCACCGGGACTAATAATTCACCCCTCCACTTT
CDR3: CASVRTGTNNSPLHF
D: .
size: many
J: TRBJ1-6
V: TRBV2

DNA: TGTGCCAGCAGCTTAGGTACAGGGGGCGGCCTGGGCTCCTACAATGAGCAGTTCTTC
CDR3: CASSLGTGGGLGSYNEQFF
D: TRBD1
size: .
J: TRBJ2-1
V: TRBV7-9

DNA: TGTGCCAGCAGCGTCACCGGGACAGGTTTCAATGAGCAGTTCTTC
CDR3: CASSVTGTGFNEQFF
D: TRBD1
size: .
J: TRBJ2-1
V: TRBV7-9

DNA: TGTGCCAGCAGCCCGCTCGGGGGGGGAGCAAACGAGCAGTACTTC
CDR3: CASSPLGGGANEQYF
D: TRBD2
size: few
J: TRBJ2-7
V: TRBV4-2

DNA: TGCGCCAGCAGCCAAGCTACAGGGGTTGGGGAGCTGTTTTTT
CDR3: CASSQATGVGELFF
D: TRBD1
size: few
J: TRBJ2-2
V: TRBV4-3

DNA: TGTGCCAGCAGCACTTATAACACCGGGGAGCTGTTTTTT
CDR3: CASSTYNTGELFF
D: .
size: many
J: TRBJ2-2
V: TRBV7-2

DNA: TGTGCCAGCAGTTTGGGGGGGTCGGGCCCTGGTGGCTACACCTTC
CDR3: CASSLGGSGPGGYTF
D: .
size: .
J: TRBJ1-2
V: TRBV28

DNA: TGTGCCAGCAGCCACCTGGCACTTGGACAGGGGGCCTTAGCGGGGTTGAGAGATACGCAGTATTTT
CDR3: CASSHLALGQGALAGLRDTQYF
D: TRBD1
size: .
J: TRBJ2-3
V: TRBV4-2

DNA: TGCAGTGCTAGCGAGCGGGAGACCCAGTACTTC
CDR3: CSASERETQYF
D: .
size: .
J: TRBJ2-5
V: TRBV20-1

DNA: TGTGCCAGCAGTCCCACCTGGGACTTAAACACTGAAGCTTTCTTT
CDR3: CASSPTWDLNTEAFF
D: .
size: .
J: TRBJ1-1
V: TRBV27

DNA: TGTGCCAGCAGGGGACTAGCGGGGGGAGATACGCAGTATTTT
CDR3: CASRGLAGGDTQYF
D: TRBD2
size: .
J: TRBJ2-3
V: TRBV6-6

DNA: TGCGCCAGCAGCTTGCTGACAGGGGGCCGGAACACTGAAGCTTTCTTT
CDR3: CASSLLTGGRNTEAFF
D: TRBD1
size: few
J: TRBJ1-1
V: TRBV5-1

DNA: TGTGCCTGGAGTCCCCTAGCGGGAGGGCTCGGAGAGACCCAGTACTTC
CDR3: CAWSPLAGGLGETQYF
D: TRBD2
size: .
J: TRBJ2-5
V: TRBV30

DNA: TGTGCCAGCAGCCAAGATCCCGGAGCCCATCTAGCCAAAAACATTCAGTACTTC
CDR3: CASSQDPGAHLAKNIQYF
D: .
size: .
J: TRBJ2-4
V: TRBV4-2